Shown below are 30 T cell receptor beta chains from a single sample sequenced in a study of beta chain features in type 1 diabetes. As every portion of the isolated RNA was reverse transcribed, the sequencing read expressed TCRB transcripts. Here immunoSEQ multiplex PCR was the method, and the copy in TCRdb shows in-frame clones only, minus some. The sample has over 500,000 clones; 15% to 17% are singletons. Sequenced: naive CD4+ T cells from blood. The receptors shown here come from a man between 18 and 29 years old in good health.

This clone was seen a few times. This chain connects TRBV14 to TRBJ2-7; D is uncertain. V dropped 1 base and J dropped 6 bases, with 7 bases sitting between them. CDR1 is SGHDN and CDR2 is FVKESK in the germline V gene. This CDR3 is 12 amino acids long. The CDR3 here is CASSQGVLEQYF. CDR3 DNA sequence: TGTGCCAGCAGCCAAGGAGTCCTCGAGCAGTACTTC.

This clone has only a few counts. This chain uses TRBV7-9 with TRBJ1-4; 10 bases align to TRBD1. Trimming took 5 bases from V and 8 from J; bases not matched to a gene: 11. The germline CDR1 and CDR2 sequences are SEHNR and FQNEAQ (reference sequence). The CDR3 extends over 16 amino acids. CDR3 sequence reads: CASSPPFWTGGEKLFF. In DNA, the CDR3 is TGTGCCAGCAGCCCACCCTTTTGGACAGGGGGAGAAAAACTGTTTTTT.

J is TRBJ2-7 and V is TRBV7-6; the D is unclear. The CDR3 is made up of 14 amino acids. V was pared by 0 bases and J by 6 bases, with 12 bases between. Germline V gene sequence: CDR1 SGHVS, CDR2 FNYEAQ. In DNA form, the CDR3 reads TGTGCCAGCAGCTTAGCGAAGCATGGCGCCGAGCAGTACTTC. Residues: CASSLAKHGAEQYF.

This clone turned up a few times. The J gene is TRBJ2-7, the V gene TRBV4-3, with D possibly called TRBD1 or TRBD2 (5 bases each). CDR3 length: 16 residues. The germline V and J ends were trimmed by 0 bases and 1 base, with 13 bases remaining between them. Germline V gene lookup returns CDR1 LGHNA and CDR2 YSLEER. This CDR3 reads CASSQDVGAGSYEQYF. CDR3 sequence (DNA): TGCGCCAGCAGCCAAGATGTAGGGGCGGGTTCCTACGAGCAGTACTTC.

This clone has only a few counts. V gene TRBV7-2 combines with J gene TRBJ2-7, with 10 bases lining up with TRBD1. This CDR3 is built from 14 residues. Per germline, CDR1 SGHTA and CDR2 FQGNSA. The V segment lost 5 bases and the J segment 1 base; nucleotides outside the gene matches: 2. The DNA of the CDR3 is TGTGCCAGCAGCCGGACAGGGGGATCCTACGAGCAGTACTTC. Translated, it gives CASSRTGGSYEQYF.

The CDR3 DNA reads TGTGCCAGCAGCTCCCGGACTAGCGGGGAGACCCAGTACTTC. It encodes CASSSRTSGETQYF. The chain is built from TRBV7-2 and TRBJ2-5, with 11 bases fitting TRBD2. The CDR3 length is 14 residues. Trimming at V came to 4 bases and at J to 5 bases, leaving 3 bases not matched to a gene. CDR1 SGHTA and CDR2 FQGNSA come from the germline V gene.

CDR3 region: CASSFAGTNTGELFF. The CDR3, as DNA: TGTGCCAGCAGCTTCGCGGGGACGAACACCGGGGAGCTGTTTTTT. V and J are TRBV7-2 and TRBJ2-2, with a tentative D call TRBD2 (6 bases). The germline V gene has CDR1 SGHTA and CDR2 FQGNSA. This CDR3 spans 15 amino acids. Trimming cost V 3 bases and J 0 bases, with 8 bases left between them.

This clone came up a few times. Other nucleotide sequences in the sample specify the same CDR3. The gene calls are TRBV5-1 and TRBJ2-5, with a possible D match to TRBD1 (6 bases). Per germline, CDR1 SGHRS and CDR2 YFSETQ. The CDR3 has 14 amino acids. V lost 0 bases to trimming and J lost 1 base, with 7 bases between them. The CDR3 reads CASSLGRGQETQYF. The DNA for the CDR3 is TGCGCCAGCAGCTTGGGCAGGGGCCAAGAGACCCAGTACTTC.

The rearrangement links TRBV29-1 to TRBJ2-7; TRBD1 agrees at 7 bases. The length of the CDR3 is 13 residues. Germline trimming cut 3 bases from V and 5 bases from J; bases unmatched to any gene: 7. Germline V CDR1 and CDR2: SQVTM, ANQGSEA. Here the CDR3 DNA reads TGCAGCGTTGAGGCAGGGGGAGATGACGAGCAGTACTTC. This translates into CSVEAGGDDEQYF.

The chain couples TRBV5-6 to TRBJ1-1; D ambiguous. Germline values: CDR1 SGHDT, CDR2 YYEEEE. There are 16 residues in the CDR3. V lost 4 bases to trimming and J lost 4 bases, with 20 bases between them. The CDR3: CASSLFLSLGFTEAFF. The CDR3 DNA reads TGTGCCAGCAGCCTTTTTTTGTCGCTGGGGTTCACTGAAGCTTTCTTT.

This clone was detected only a few times. The V and J genes are TRBV9 and TRBJ2-5; D ambiguous. Looked up from germline, CDR1 is SGDLS and CDR2 is YYNGEE. V shed 1 base and J shed 5 bases, with 9 bases lying between them. The CDR3 is 13 residues long. The CDR3, as DNA: TGTGCCAGCAGCGTAAAAATGGGGGAGACCCAGTACTTC. Translation: CASSVKMGETQYF.

This rearrangement joins TRBV7-9 to TRBJ1-1; D not certain. CDR1 and CDR2 (germline): SEHNR, FQNEAQ (reference sequence). The V gene lost 6 bases and the J gene lost 7 bases, with 12 bases spanning the gap. CDR3 size: 12 residues. The CDR3 loop is CASSSGLNEAFF. In DNA, the CDR3 is TGTGCCAGCAGTTCCGGACTAAATGAAGCTTTCTTT. Complete variable domain (other parts from reference TRBV7-9 and TRBJ1-1): DTGVSQNPRHKITKRGQNVTFRCDPISEHNRLYWYRQTLGQGPEFLTYFQNEAQLEKSRLLSDRFSAERPKGSFSTLEIQRTEQGDSAMYLCASSSGLNEAFFGQGTRLTVV.

V gene TRBV28 combines with J gene TRBJ1-6, with 9 bases aligning to TRBD1. CDR1 MDHEN and CDR2 SYDVKM come from the germline V gene. This CDR3 contains 13 residues. The trim removed 8 bases at V and 9 bases at J, leaving 5 bases unmatched. The DNA of the CDR3 is TGTGCCAGCGTAAGGGACAGGGCTTCACCCCTCCACTTT. Amino acid sequence: CASVRDRASPLHF.

This clone has more than one count but fewer than ten. V and J are TRBV11-1 and TRBJ2-3; 9 bases are a match to TRBD1. Unmatched junction bases numbered 4, after V lost 5 bases and J lost 1 base. This CDR3 is built from 15 residues. Germline CDR1 and CDR2: SGHAT and FQDESV (reference sequence). CDR3 sequence (DNA): TGTGCCAGCAGCCCACGGGACAGGGGCACAGATACGCAGTATTTT. Translated, it gives CASSPRDRGTDTQYF.

The chain links TRBV9 to TRBJ2-7; TRBD1 agrees at 7 bases. The CDR3 loop spans 16 amino acids. From germline, CDR1 is SGDLS and CDR2 YYNGEE. V trimming: 4 bases; J trimming: 5 bases; junction bases outside the gene matches: 15. CDR3: CASSPTTRGRRHEQYF. In DNA form, the CDR3 reads TGTGCCAGCAGCCCGACCACGAGGGGGCGACGACACGAGCAGTACTTC.

The table lists this clone with a few counts. The chain couples TRBV4-2 to TRBJ2-3, with D perhaps matching TRBD2 (5 bases). The CDR3 sequence is 16 residues long. Trimming pared 1 base from V and 8 bases from J, leaving 19 bases between. Per the germline V gene, CDR1 is LGHNA and CDR2 is YNFKEQ. CDR3 bases: TGTGCCAGCAGCCAAGCTAGCCGAGAATCACCCCTTACGCAGTATTTT. It yields the protein CASSQASRESPLTQYF.

The V gene is TRBV2, the J gene TRBJ2-3, with 8 nucleotides matching TRBD2. The J segment lost 4 bases and the V segment lost 4 bases, leaving 13 bases of the junction unmatched. CDR3 length: 17 amino acids. CDR1 is SNHLY, CDR2 FYNNEI, per germline. The CDR3 protein is CASSGRERGTIADTQYF. As DNA, the CDR3 is TGTGCCAGCAGTGGTCGGGAGCGGGGGACTATCGCAGATACGCAGTATTTT.

This clone was counted a few times. The rearrangement joins TRBV6-6 to TRBJ1-2; TRBD1 matches 7 bases. Trimming cost V 6 bases and J 8 bases; bases outside gene matches: 12. The V gene's germline CDR1 is MNHNY and CDR2 SVGAGI (reference sequence). The CDR3 extends over 14 amino acids. In DNA, the CDR3 is TGTGCCAGCAGCCGCGTGGACAGGCGTGCAGGCTACACCTTC. As protein: CASSRVDRRAGYTF.

V gene TRBV4-1 combines with J gene TRBJ1-2; no clear D. CDR3 size: 13 residues. V lost 0 bases to trimming and J lost 4 bases, with 6 bases between them. CDR1 and CDR2 from the germline V gene are MGHRA and YSYEKL. CDR3 amino acids: CASSQDGPYGYTF. The CDR3 DNA reads TGCGCCAGCAGCCAAGATGGTCCCTATGGCTACACCTTC.

In its sample, this clone was seen a few times. V usage is TRBV4-3 and J usage is TRBJ2-3; D may be TRBD1 or TRBD2 (5 bases each). CDR3 length: 15 amino acids. The germline gives CDR1 LGHNA, CDR2 YSLEER. V lost 1 base and J lost 1, with 9 bases in between. CDR3 residues: CASSQGGSGTDTQYF. DNA for the CDR3: TGCGCCAGCAGCCAAGGGGGGTCCGGCACAGATACGCAGTATTTT.

The CDR3 region is CASSRAADEQFF. Written as DNA, the CDR3 is TGTGCCAGTAGTAGGGCCGCGGATGAGCAGTTCTTC. This chain connects TRBV19 to TRBJ2-1; D is ambiguous. The germline gives CDR1 LNHDA, CDR2 SQIVND (reference sequence). The CDR3 covers 12 residues. V dropped 4 bases and J dropped 8 bases, with 9 bases sitting between them.

CDR3 residues: CATSRDPTGGEAFF. For the CDR3, the DNA is TGTGCCACCAGCAGAGATCCCACGGGCGGTGAAGCTTTCTTT. The chain combines TRBV15 with TRBJ1-1; D call uncertain. This CDR3 region has 14 residues. CDR1 and CDR2 from the germline V gene are LNHNV and YYDKDF (reference sequence). Deletions cut 0 bases from V and 7 bases from J, with 12 bases between. The whole variable domain, filled in from reference TRBV15 and TRBJ1-1, reads DAMVIQNPRYQVTQFGKPVTLSCSQTLNHNVMYWYQQKSSQAPKLLFHYYDKDFNNEADTPDNFQSRRPNTSFCFLDIRSPGLGDTAMYLCATSRDPTGGEAFFGQGTRLTVV.

The V call is TRBV21-1, the J call TRBJ2-7; the table's D call TRBD1 went unverified against the DNA. TRBV21-1 is labeled a pseudogene. This CDR3 has 11 residues. DNA for the CDR3: TGTGCCAGACAGGGGGGCTACGAGCAGTACTTC. This gives the protein CARQGGYEQYF.

This chain uses TRBV12-5 with TRBJ1-2, with D unresolved. The CDR3 has 16 residues. Germline V gene sequence: CDR1 LGHNT, CDR2 FRNRAP. Deletions cut 0 bases from V and 4 bases from J, with 15 bases between. CDR3 in DNA: TGTGCTAGTGGTTTGGTACTGAATCCCCTATTCTATGGCTACACCTTC. Encoded protein: CASGLVLNPLFYGYTF.

The J gene is TRBJ2-3, the V gene TRBV18; tentative D call: TRBD1 (6 bases). Per germline, CDR1 KGHSH and CDR2 LQKENI. The CDR3 has 14 residues. V was cut by 2 bases and J by 6 bases, with 12 bases left in between. Here the CDR3 reads CASSPEQGTDTQYF. CDR3 bases: TGTGCCAGCTCACCAGAACAGGGAACCGATACGCAGTATTTT.

The V gene is TRBV23-1, the J gene TRBJ2-7; D possibly corresponds to TRBD2 (5 bases). TRBV23-1 is given ORF status, its function remaining uncertain. The CDR3 consists of 15 residues. Deletions cut 0 bases from V and 3 bases from J, with 12 bases between. The CDR3 DNA sequence: TGCGCCAGCAGTCAATCACCCCCAGGAGGCTACGAGCAGTACTTC. This encodes CASSQSPPGGYEQYF.

J is TRBJ1-2 and V is TRBV6-1; TRBD1 is a possible D gene (6 bases). Germline lookup yields CDR1 MNHNS and CDR2 SASEGT. There are 14 residues in the CDR3. Trimming cost V 8 bases and J 0 bases, with 13 bases left between them. Here the CDR3 reads CASLPTGTNYGYTF. The CDR3, as DNA: TGTGCCAGCCTCCCGACAGGCACTAACTATGGCTACACCTTC.

The V call is TRBV4-3, the J call TRBJ1-5; D remains unclear. Per the germline V gene, CDR1 is LGHNA and CDR2 is YSLEER. Trimming left V 0 bases short and J 2 bases short, with 11 bases between. The CDR3 is made up of 16 amino acids. The CDR3 DNA reads TGCGCCAGCAGCCAAGATAACGGGAGAGGCAATCAGCCCCAGCATTTT. Translating gives CASSQDNGRGNQPQHF.

The genes are TRBV9 and TRBJ1-4; perhaps TRBD1 as D (5 bases). V lost 1 base to trimming and J lost 3 bases, with 7 bases between them. From germline, CDR1 is SGDLS and CDR2 YYNGEE. The CDR3 totals 14 residues. CDR3 sequence (DNA): TGTGCCAGCAGCGTATCCAGGGCTAATGAAAAACTGTTTTTT. Translated, it gives CASSVSRANEKLFF. Drawing the rest from reference TRBV9 and TRBJ1-4, the complete variable domain is DSGVTQTPKHLITATGQRVTLRCSPRSGDLSVYWYQQSLDQGLQFLIQYYNGEERAKGNILERFSAQQFPDLHSELNLSSLELGDSALYFCASSVSRANEKLFFGSGTQLSVL.

This chain links TRBV9 with TRBJ2-2, with a tentative D call TRBD1 (5 bases). CDR1 and CDR2 (germline): SGDLS, YYNGEE. V dropped 2 bases and J dropped 6 bases, with 11 bases sitting between them. The CDR3 totals 14 residues. The CDR3 spells CASSVLQGSGELFF. As DNA, the CDR3 is TGTGCCAGCAGCGTTCTCCAGGGTTCCGGGGAGCTGTTTTTT.